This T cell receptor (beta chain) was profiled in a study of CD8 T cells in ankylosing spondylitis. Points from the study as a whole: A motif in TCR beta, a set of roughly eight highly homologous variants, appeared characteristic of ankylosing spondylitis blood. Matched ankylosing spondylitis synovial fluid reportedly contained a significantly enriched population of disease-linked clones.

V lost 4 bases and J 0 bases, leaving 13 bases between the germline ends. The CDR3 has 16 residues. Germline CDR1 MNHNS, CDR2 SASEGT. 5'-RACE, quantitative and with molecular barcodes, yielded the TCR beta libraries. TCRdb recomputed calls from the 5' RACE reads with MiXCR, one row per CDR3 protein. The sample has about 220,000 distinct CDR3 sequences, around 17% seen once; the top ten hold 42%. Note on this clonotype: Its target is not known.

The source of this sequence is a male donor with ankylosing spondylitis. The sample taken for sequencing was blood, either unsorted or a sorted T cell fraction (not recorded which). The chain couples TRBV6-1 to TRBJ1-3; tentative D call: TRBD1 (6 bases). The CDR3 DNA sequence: TGTGCCAGCAGTGTCCGGACAGATATCTCTGGAAACACCATATATTTT. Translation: CASSVRTDISGNTIYF.